Given below is one TCR beta chain in context. V shed 4 bases and J shed 5 bases, with 11 bases lying between them. Germline CDR1 and CDR2: LNHDA and SQIVND (reference sequence). This CDR3 is 13 amino acids long. Methods used by the authors: How many nucleated cells were present was estimated from reference gene primer amplification. The table came from immunoSEQ multiplex PCR; TCRdb's copy has only in-frame clones and leaves some out. The V and J calls and clone size were taken over from that table, and D and trimming were inferred from the DNA. The profile shows over 140,000 clones, around 78% of them singletons. This record belongs to a study of blood T cell repertoires in COVID-19. About the study: T cells, B-cell-depleted T cells, or PBMCs supplied cDNA or gDNA.

The sequence was collected from a woman older than 75 with active or convalescent COVID-19. This rearrangement joins TRBV19 to TRBJ1-1; D not certain. Input material: peripheral blood. The DNA of the CDR3 is TGTGCCAGTAGTAGGATACTAGGAACTGAAGCTTTCTTT. Amino acids: CASSRILGTEAFF.